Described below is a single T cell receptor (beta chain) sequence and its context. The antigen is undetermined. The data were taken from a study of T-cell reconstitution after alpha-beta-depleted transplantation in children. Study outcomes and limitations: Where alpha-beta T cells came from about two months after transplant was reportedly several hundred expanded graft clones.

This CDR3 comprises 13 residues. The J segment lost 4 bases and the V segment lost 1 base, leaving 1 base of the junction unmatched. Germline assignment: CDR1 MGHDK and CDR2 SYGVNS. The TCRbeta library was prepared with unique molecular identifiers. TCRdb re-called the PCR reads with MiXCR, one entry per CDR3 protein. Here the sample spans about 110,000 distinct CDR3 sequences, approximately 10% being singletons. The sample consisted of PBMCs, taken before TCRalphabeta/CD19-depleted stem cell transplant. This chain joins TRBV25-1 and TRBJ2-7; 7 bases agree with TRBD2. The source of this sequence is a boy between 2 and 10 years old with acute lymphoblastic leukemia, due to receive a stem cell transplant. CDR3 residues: CASSEWEGYEQYF. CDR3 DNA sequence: TGTGCCAGCAGTGAATGGGAGGGATACGAGCAGTACTTC.